This TCR beta chain was recorded in a study of CD8 T cells in Susac syndrome. Turning to this clonotype: The antigen is not known.

General study points: None of the CD4+ T cell repertoires in Susac syndrome showed clonal expansion.

With 0 bases removed from V and 4 bases from J, the gap between germline ends came to 9 bases. The CDR3 is made up of 14 amino acids. Germline loops: CDR1 LNHNV, CDR2 YYDKDF (reference sequence). RNA amounts of about 0.5 to 1 ug underwent reverse transcription with random hexamers. The method of amplification for TCR beta CDR3 was immunoSEQ multiplex PCR, covering 54 Vbeta and 13 Jbeta. One entry per CDR3 protein results from TCRdb running MiXCR on the immunoSEQ multiplex PCR reads. The table has 200,000 to 300,000 distinct CDR3 sequences, almost 97% seen once; the top ten hold 0.095% to 0.12%. The sequencing input was CD4+ T cells from PBMCs. The V and J genes are TRBV15 and TRBJ1-2; possible D gene TRBD1, 5 bases. This TCR was sampled from a human donor with Susac syndrome. The CDR3 coding sequence is TGTGCCACCAGCAGAGAACAAGGGGTCTATGGCTACACCTTC. Translating gives CATSREQGVYGYTF.